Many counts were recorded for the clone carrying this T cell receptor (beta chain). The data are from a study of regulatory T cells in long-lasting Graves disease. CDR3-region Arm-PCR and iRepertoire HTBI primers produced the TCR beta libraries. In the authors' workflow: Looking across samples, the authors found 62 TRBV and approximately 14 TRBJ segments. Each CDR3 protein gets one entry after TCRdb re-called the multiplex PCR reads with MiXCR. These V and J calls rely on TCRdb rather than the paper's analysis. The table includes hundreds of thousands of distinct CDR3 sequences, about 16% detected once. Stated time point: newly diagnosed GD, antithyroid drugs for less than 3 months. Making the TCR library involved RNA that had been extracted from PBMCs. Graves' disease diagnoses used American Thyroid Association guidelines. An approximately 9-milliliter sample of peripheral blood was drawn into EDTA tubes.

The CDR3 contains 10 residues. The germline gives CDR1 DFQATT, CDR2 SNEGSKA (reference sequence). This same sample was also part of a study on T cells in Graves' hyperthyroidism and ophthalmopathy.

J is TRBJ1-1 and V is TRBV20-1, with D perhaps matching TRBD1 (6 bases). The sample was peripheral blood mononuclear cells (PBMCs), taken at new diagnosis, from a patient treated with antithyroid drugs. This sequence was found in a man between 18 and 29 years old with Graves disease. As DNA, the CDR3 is TGCAGGGCCGGGGACATCCTGGCTTTCTTT. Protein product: CRAGDILAFF.